The entry that follows covers one TCR beta chain sequence. The target antigen is unknown. This specimen belongs to a study of T cells in localized non-small cell lung cancer. General study findings and limits: Uninvolved adjacent lung had more T cell clonality than any other tissue, topping tumor. Only one tumor region went through sequencing, so heterogeneity may still be there.

Some clones are missing from TCRdb's copy, which holds only in-frame ones; the method was immunoSEQ multiplex PCR. The table includes about 40,000 clones, approximately 88% detected once. Germline assignment: CDR1 KGHSH and CDR2 LQKENI. This CDR3 is built from 14 residues. V lost 3 bases to trimming and J lost 0 bases, with 5 bases between them. The J gene is TRBJ1-4, the V gene TRBV18, with D hard to call. The sequences come from peripheral blood, collected before any cancer treatment. This clonotype was obtained from a woman aged 35-70 years with stage I lung adenocarcinoma. The CDR3 sequence: CASSPTATNEKLFF. CDR3 nucleotides: TGTGCCAGCTCACCGACCGCAACTAATGAAAAACTGTTTTTT.